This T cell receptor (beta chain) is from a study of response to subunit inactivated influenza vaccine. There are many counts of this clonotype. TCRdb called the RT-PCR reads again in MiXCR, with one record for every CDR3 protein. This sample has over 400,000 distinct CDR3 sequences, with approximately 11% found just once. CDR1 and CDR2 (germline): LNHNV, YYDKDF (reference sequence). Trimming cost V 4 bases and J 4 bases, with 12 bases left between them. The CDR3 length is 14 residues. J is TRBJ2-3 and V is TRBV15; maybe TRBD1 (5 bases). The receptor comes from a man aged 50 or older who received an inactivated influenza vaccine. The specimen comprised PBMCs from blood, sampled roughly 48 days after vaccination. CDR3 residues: CATSKGSGADTQYF. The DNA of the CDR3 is TGTGCCACCAGCAAGGGGTCTGGCGCAGATACGCAGTATTTT.